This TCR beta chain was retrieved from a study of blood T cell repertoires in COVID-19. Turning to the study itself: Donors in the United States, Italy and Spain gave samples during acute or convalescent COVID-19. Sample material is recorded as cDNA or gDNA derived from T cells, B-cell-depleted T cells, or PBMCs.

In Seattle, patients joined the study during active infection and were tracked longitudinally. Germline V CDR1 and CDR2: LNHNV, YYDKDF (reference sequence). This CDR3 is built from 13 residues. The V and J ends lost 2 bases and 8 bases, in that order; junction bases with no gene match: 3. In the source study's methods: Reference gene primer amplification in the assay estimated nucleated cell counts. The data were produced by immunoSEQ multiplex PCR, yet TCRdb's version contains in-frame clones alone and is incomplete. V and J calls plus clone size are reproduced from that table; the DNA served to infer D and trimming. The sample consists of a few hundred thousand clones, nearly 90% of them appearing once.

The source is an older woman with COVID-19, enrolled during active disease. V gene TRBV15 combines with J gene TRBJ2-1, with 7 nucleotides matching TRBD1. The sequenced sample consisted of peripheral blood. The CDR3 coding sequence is TGTGCCACCAGCAGATTAAGGGGGCATGAGCAGTTCTTC. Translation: CATSRLRGHEQFF.